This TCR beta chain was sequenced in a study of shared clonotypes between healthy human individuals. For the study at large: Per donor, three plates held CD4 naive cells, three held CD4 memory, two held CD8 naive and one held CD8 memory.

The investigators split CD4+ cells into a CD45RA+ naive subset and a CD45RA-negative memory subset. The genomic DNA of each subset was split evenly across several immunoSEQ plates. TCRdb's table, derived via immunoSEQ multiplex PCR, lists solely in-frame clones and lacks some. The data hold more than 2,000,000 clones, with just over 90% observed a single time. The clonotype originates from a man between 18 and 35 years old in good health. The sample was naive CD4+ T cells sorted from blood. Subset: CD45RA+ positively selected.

The CDR3 loop reads CASSNRPPGLAGIGMYF. The CDR3 DNA is TGTGCCAGCAGCAACCGCCCTCCGGGACTAGCGGGAATAGGAATGTACTTC. V is TRBV7-9 and J is TRBJ2-4, with 13 bases aligning to TRBD2. The germline V gene encodes CDR1 SEHNR and CDR2 FQNEAQ (reference sequence). J gave up 15 bases and V 5 bases, and 19 bases lay outside the gene matches. CDR3 length: 17 amino acids.